Presented here are 5 T cell receptor beta chains from one specimen sequenced in a study of response to subunit inactivated influenza vaccine. One entry per CDR3 protein, called by TCRdb with MiXCR from the RT-PCR reads. The table includes 700,000 to 800,000 distinct CDR3 sequences, roughly 18% detected once. Sequencing used PBMCs from blood, obtained roughly 5 days after vaccination. All receptors come from a man aged 50 to 60 who received an inactivated influenza vaccine.

J is TRBJ1-1 and V is TRBV29-1; TRBD1 matches at 7 bases. The CDR3 consists of 14 residues. Germline V lookup: CDR1 SQVTM, CDR2 ANQGSEA. Germline trimming cut 4 bases from V and 5 bases from J; bases unmatched to any gene: 10. The CDR3 loop is CSVGVASGGTEAFF. The CDR3 DNA reads as TGCAGCGTTGGAGTCGCTTCAGGGGGAACTGAAGCTTTCTTT. Complete variable domain (other parts from reference TRBV29-1 and TRBJ1-1): SAVISQKPSRDICQRGTSLTIQCQVDSQVTMMFWYRQQPGQSLTLIATANQGSEATYESGFVIDKFPISRPNLTFSTLTVSNMSPEDSSIYLCSVGVASGGTEAFFGQGTRLTVV.

The chain recombines TRBV29-1 with TRBJ2-1, with TRBD2 identical over 11 bases. This CDR3 has 17 amino acids. Trimming at V came to 0 bases and at J to 4 bases, leaving 8 bases not matched to a gene. Germline-derived CDR1 and CDR2 are SQVTM and ANQGSEA. CDR3 DNA sequence: TGCAGCGTTGAAGAAATACCCGGGACTAGCGGTTACAATGAGCAGTTCTTC. It translates to CSVEEIPGTSGYNEQFF.

The genes are TRBV12-3 or TRBV12-4 and TRBJ1-5; 8 bases map to TRBD1. V lost 8 bases and J lost 6; bases outside the gene matches: 9. The CDR3 contains 14 residues. CDR3 nucleotides: TGTGCCAGCCTATTCTCAGGGGGCAGTCAGCCCCAGCATTTT. Its translation: CASLFSGGSQPQHF.

At least ten counts were recorded for this clonotype. The chain links TRBV25-1 to TRBJ2-7, with 10 bases that match TRBD2. CDR1 is MGHDK and CDR2 is SYGVNS in the germline V gene. Trimming cost V 2 bases and J 4 bases; bases outside gene matches: 8. This CDR3 spans 16 amino acids. The chain's CDR3 is CASSEPTGTSAYEQYF. CDR3 DNA sequence: TGTGCCAGCAGTGAACCCACCGGGACTAGCGCTTACGAGCAGTACTTC.

This clonotype was counted only a few times. The V and J genes are TRBV4-3 and TRBJ2-7; 11 bases fit TRBD1. CDR3 length: 16 amino acids. Germline assignment: CDR1 LGHNA and CDR2 YSLEER. The trim removed 0 bases at V and 6 bases at J, leaving 7 bases unmatched. CDR3 loop: CASSQEVDRGLGEQYF. CDR3 DNA sequence: TGCGCCAGCAGCCAAGAGGTGGACAGGGGGCTTGGCGAGCAGTACTTC.